This entry describes one T cell receptor (beta chain). As yet, its antigen is unknown. For every subset, genomic DNA was evenly distributed across several immunoSEQ plates. TCRdb keeps only in-frame clones here, not all; method: immunoSEQ multiplex PCR. Of fewer than 3 million clones listed, just under 95% are singletons. This CDR3 comprises 16 residues. CDR1 SGHRS and CDR2 YFSETQ come from the germline V gene. V shed 2 bases, J shed 2 bases, and the junction held 10 bases outside the gene matches. The sample belongs to a study of shared clonotypes between healthy human individuals. The study's findings and limits: Donor clonotype sharing was expected to depend on sequencing depth. Enrolling few donors narrowed the genetic and exposure-history diversity that was represented.

The sequence was collected from a man younger than 30 in good health. Some clones in this sample may be carry-over from other donors' samples. The sequenced sample was naive CD4+ T cells from PBMCs. Sample subset: CD45RA+ positively selected. The chain joins TRBV5-1 to TRBJ2-7, with TRBD1 matching 7 bases. The DNA of the CDR3 is TGCGCCAGCAGCTTCGAAACGGGACAGTTCACCTACGAGCAGTACTTC. Amino acid sequence: CASSFETGQFTYEQYF. The whole variable domain, filled in from reference TRBV5-1 and TRBJ2-7, reads KAGVTQTPRYLIKTRGQQVTLSCSPISGHRSVSWYQQTPGQGLQFLFEYFSETQRNKGNFPGRFSGRQFSNSRSEMNVSTLELGDSALYLCASSFETGQFTYEQYFGPGTRLTVT.